This T cell receptor beta chain stems from a study of beta chain features in type 1 diabetes. Study as a whole: Examination of sorted cells across all samples involved around 98 million cells.

Expressed TCRB transcripts were sequenced because the isolated RNA had all been reverse transcribed beforehand. The study sequenced naive, central memory and regulatory T cell samples to an average of about 3.8 million reads. Sequenced by immunoSEQ multiplex PCR; TCRdb stores in-frame clones only, minus some. The sample yields 120,000 to 150,000 clones, 10% to 15% seen once. General study results and limits: There was a moderate but significant shortening of TCRB CDR3s in all four CD4+ subsets of Type 1 diabetes patients. Relative to healthy donors, patients appeared to have naive, central memory and Treg TCRB repertoires that were more similar.

This clone has a handful of counts. Its antigen is still unknown. Sorting that relied on CD45RO/CCR7/CD25/CD127/CD95/CD27 yielded CD4+ naive, central memory, regulatory and stem cell-like memory cells. In germline, CDR1 is SGHNT, CDR2 YENEEA. V was clipped by 3 bases and J by 4 bases, with 15 bases between them. The CDR3 contains 15 residues. Sequencing used central memory CD4+ T cells from blood. This TCR came from a man between 18 and 29 years old with type 1 diabetes. The rearrangement links TRBV11-3 to TRBJ2-5, with D perhaps matching TRBD2 (6 bases). The CDR3 sequence: CASSFGPTSSETQYF. Here the CDR3 DNA reads TGTGCCAGCAGCTTCGGGCCGACTAGTTCAGAGACCCAGTACTTC.